The rows below give T cell receptor beta chains drawn from one sample of a study of blood T cell repertoires in COVID-19. Libraries were prepared by immunoSEQ multiplex PCR; TCRdb keeps only in-frame clonotypes and omits some of them. The sample includes approximately 38,000 clones, 75% to 90% of them seen just once. Sequencing was carried out using peripheral blood. The receptor set was obtained from a man aged 25 to 40 with active or convalescent COVID-19. CDR3s include the opening cysteine and the closing phenylalanine or tryptophan. A D gene is named only where the DNA matches it firmly. The size field is filled for only some rows; it gives once, few, many or a size class.

j_call d_call clone_size v_call cdr3_aa cdr3_nt
TRBJ1-4 TRBD1 . TRBV24-1 CATSDTGTGSEKLFF TGTGCCACCAGTGACACCGGGACAGGATCTGAAAAACTGTTTTTT
TRBJ1-2 . . TRBV6-5 CASSFRVGYGYTF TGTGCCAGCAGTTTCAGGGTAGGATATGGCTACACCTTC
TRBJ2-2 TRBD1 . TRBV5-1 CASSDWTGVTGELFF TGCGCCAGCTCTGACTGGACAGGGGTCACCGGGGAGCTGTTTTTT
TRBJ2-1 TRBD2 . TRBV9 CASSGAGTSGISEQFF TGTGCCAGCAGCGGCGCCGGGACTAGCGGGATTAGTGAGCAGTTCTTC
TRBJ2-1 . . TRBV18 CASSSAGGPYEQFF TGTGCCAGCTCTAGCGCAGGAGGGCCCTATGAGCAGTTCTTC
TRBJ2-7 TRBD1 . TRBV20-1 CSASAGQETYEQYF TGCAGTGCTAGTGCCGGACAGGAAACCTACGAGCAGTACTTC
TRBJ1-1 TRBD1 . TRBV28 CASSTGGAGTEAFF TGTGCCAGCAGTACAGGGGGCGCGGGCACTGAAGCTTTCTTT
TRBJ1-6 TRBD1 . TRBV7-2 CASSHGTANNNSPLHF TGTGCCAGCAGCCACGGGACAGCTAACAATAATTCACCCCTCCACTTT
TRBJ2-2 TRBD2 . TRBV5-5 CASSFLGLAGGPGELFF TGTGCCAGCAGCTTCCTGGGACTAGCGGGAGGGCCCGGGGAGCTGTTTTTT
TRBJ2-5 . . TRBV11-2 CASSRQRLETQYF TGTGCCAGCAGCCGACAGAGGCTAGAGACCCAGTACTTC
TRBJ1-1 TRBD1 . TRBV4-1 CASSQDPGGLDTEAFF TGCGCCAGCAGCCAAGACCCAGGGGGCTTGGACACTGAAGCTTTCTTT
TRBJ2-1 TRBD2 . TRBV7-9 CASRPSGGAEQFF TGTGCCAGCAGGCCTAGCGGGGGTGCTGAGCAGTTCTTC
TRBJ2-7 TRBD2 . TRBV10-3 CAIRSSGVDEQYF TGTGCCATCAGGTCTAGCGGGGTCGACGAGCAGTACTTC
TRBJ1-2 TRBD1 once TRBV5-1 CASSVGTGVNYGYTF TGCGCCAGCAGCGTAGGGACAGGGGTTAACTATGGCTACACCTTC
TRBJ1-2 TRBD1 . TRBV12-3/TRBV12-4 CASRARGDYGYTF TGTGCCAGCAGAGCCAGGGGGGACTATGGCTACACCTTC
TRBJ1-1 . . TRBV11-2 CASSLEGQRNTEAFF TGTGCCAGCAGCTTAGAGGGGCAGCGGAACACTGAAGCTTTCTTT
TRBJ2-5 TRBD1 . TRBV7-9 CASSFPTGEETQYF TGTGCCAGCAGCTTCCCCACAGGGGAAGAGACCCAGTACTTC
TRBJ2-7 . few TRBV2 CASSGLDFIGEQYF TGTGCCAGCAGTGGACTAGACTTTATTGGCGAGCAGTACTTC
TRBJ1-1 . once TRBV7-3 CASSLQGSDTEAFF TGTGCCAGCAGCTTACAGGGGTCTGACACTGAAGCTTTCTTT
TRBJ2-1 . . TRBV10-3 CAISESRYEQFF TGTGCCATCAGTGAGTCTCGCTACGAGCAGTTCTTC
TRBJ1-2 TRBD1 . TRBV19 CASSMGQFGYTF TGTGCCAGTAGTATGGGACAGTTTGGCTACACCTTC
TRBJ2-2 . . TRBV7-9 CASSWTANTGELFF TGTGCCAGCAGCTGGACAGCGAACACCGGGGAGCTGTTTTTT